The sequence of this T cell receptor beta chain was determined in a study of T cell repertoires in cytomegalovirus infection. Whole-study context: Public TCR beta signatures provided an indication of both CMV infection and a matching HLA type. Overall study findings and caveats: The ex vivo response was dominated by HLA-C-restricted CMV-specific TCR beta clonotypes.

TCRdb re-derived calls from the reads in MiXCR, one entry per CDR3 protein. This sample has around 630,000 distinct CDR3 sequences, with 20% to 25% found just once. This clonotype has only a few counts. Antigen: not known. Sequences were obtained from CD8+ T cells from PBMCs. The sequence derives from a human donor in good health (CMV status not recorded). Some clones in this sample may be carry-over from other donors' samples.

CDR3 in DNA: TGTGCCAGCAGTGTCCGGGACCGGTCCTACGAGCAGTACTTC. Translated: CASSVRDRSYEQYF. This chain joins TRBV25-1 and TRBJ2-7; D might be TRBD1 or TRBD2, each matching 5 bases. V shed 4 bases and J shed 1 base, with 11 bases lying between them. The CDR3 extends over 14 amino acids. Germline CDR1 is MGHDK and CDR2 is SYGVNS.